A selection of T cell receptor beta chains follows, all from one sample in a study of CD8 T cells in ankylosing spondylitis. From the 5' RACE reads, TCRdb called clonotypes with MiXCR, one entry per CDR3 protein. The data contain 200,000 to 250,000 distinct CDR3 sequences, 10% to 13% of them singletons. Sample: blood, either unsorted or a sorted T cell fraction (not recorded which). Source of these receptors: a male donor with ankylosing spondylitis or in good health (not recorded which). Each CDR3 is given with its conserved first and last residue. D genes are given only for firm matches. Not all rows give a size; the values are once, few, many and, for expanded clones, a class.

v_gene: TRBV5-1
d_gene: .
j_gene: TRBJ2-7
abundance: .
CDR3aa: CASSLNSGEAYEQYF
CDR3nt: TGCGCCAGCAGCTTGAACTCGGGGGAGGCCTACGAGCAGTACTTC

v_gene: TRBV6-5
d_gene: TRBD1
j_gene: TRBJ1-2
abundance: few
CDR3aa: CASSSYRDSQTNYGYTF
CDR3nt: TGTGCCAGCAGTTCCTACCGGGACAGCCAGACTAACTATGGCTACACCTTC

v_gene: TRBV20-1
d_gene: TRBD1
j_gene: TRBJ1-3
abundance: few
CDR3aa: CSASPGQGTGNTIYF
CDR3nt: TGCAGTGCTAGCCCGGGACAGGGAACCGGAAACACCATATATTTT

v_gene: TRBV20-1
d_gene: .
j_gene: TRBJ2-2
abundance: .
CDR3aa: CSAPSPLSTGELFF
CDR3nt: TGCAGTGCGCCGAGCCCCTTATCCACCGGGGAGCTGTTTTTT

v_gene: TRBV5-5
d_gene: .
j_gene: TRBJ1-2
abundance: .
CDR3aa: CAGGLTGDYGYTF
CDR3nt: TGTGCCGGTGGATTGACCGGTGACTATGGCTACACCTTC

v_gene: TRBV29-1
d_gene: TRBD1
j_gene: TRBJ1-2
abundance: many
CDR3aa: CSVEVPLDRGYYGYTF
CDR3nt: TGCAGCGTCGAGGTCCCACTCGACAGGGGTTACTATGGCTACACCTTC

v_gene: TRBV12-3/TRBV12-4
d_gene: .
j_gene: TRBJ2-4
abundance: .
CDR3aa: CASSLIGGDGVESRRNIQYF
CDR3nt: TGTGCCAGCAGCCTTATCGGAGGGGACGGGGTAGAGTCCCGTCGAAACATTCAGTACTTC

v_gene: TRBV20-1
d_gene: .
j_gene: TRBJ2-1
abundance: .
CDR3aa: CSARDRYSTYNEQFF
CDR3nt: TGCAGTGCTAGAGATCGGTACTCCACCTACAATGAGCAGTTCTTC

v_gene: TRBV5-1
d_gene: .
j_gene: TRBJ2-7
abundance: many
CDR3aa: CASSPGPDYVEQYF
CDR3nt: TGCGCCAGCAGCCCGGGGCCGGACTACGTGGAGCAGTACTTC

v_gene: TRBV7-6
d_gene: .
j_gene: TRBJ2-5
abundance: .
CDR3aa: CASSLSVSQETQYF
CDR3nt: TGTGCCAGCAGCTTATCTGTCAGCCAAGAGACCCAGTACTTC

v_gene: TRBV24-1
d_gene: TRBD2
j_gene: TRBJ2-1
abundance: many
CDR3aa: CATSDYSSGARNEQFF
CDR3nt: TGTGCCACCAGTGATTACTCTAGCGGGGCTCGGAATGAGCAGTTCTTC

v_gene: TRBV7-3
d_gene: TRBD1
j_gene: TRBJ2-5
abundance: many
CDR3aa: CASSTGQGETQYF
CDR3nt: TGTGCCAGCAGCACAGGACAGGGGGAGACCCAGTACTTC

v_gene: TRBV29-1
d_gene: .
j_gene: TRBJ1-1
abundance: many
CDR3aa: CSVEGRGTEAFF
CDR3nt: TGCAGCGTTGAAGGACGTGGGACTGAAGCTTTCTTT

v_gene: TRBV27
d_gene: TRBD2
j_gene: TRBJ2-3
abundance: many
CDR3aa: CASRLAGGTDTQYF
CDR3nt: TGTGCCAGCAGGCTAGCGGGGGGCACAGATACGCAGTATTTT

v_gene: TRBV9
d_gene: .
j_gene: TRBJ2-1
abundance: many
CDR3aa: CASSGPLVGPYNEQFF
CDR3nt: TGTGCCAGCAGCGGACCACTAGTTGGCCCCTACAATGAGCAGTTCTTC

v_gene: TRBV11-2
d_gene: .
j_gene: TRBJ2-3
abundance: .
CDR3aa: CASSSINGGQTDTQYF
CDR3nt: TGTGCCAGCAGCTCCATCAACGGGGGACAAACAGATACGCAGTATTTT

v_gene: TRBV5-1
d_gene: .
j_gene: TRBJ2-1
abundance: many
CDR3aa: CASSTGQSENEQFF
CDR3nt: TGCGCCAGCAGCACCGGACAGTCAGAGAATGAGCAGTTCTTC

v_gene: TRBV24-1
d_gene: TRBD1
j_gene: TRBJ2-3
abundance: many
CDR3aa: CATSAGTGMDLTDTQYF
CDR3nt: TGTGCCACCAGCGCCGGGACAGGGATGGACCTCACAGATACGCAGTATTTT

v_gene: TRBV7-9
d_gene: TRBD1
j_gene: TRBJ1-5
abundance: many
CDR3aa: CASSYGQVNQPQHF
CDR3nt: TGTGCCAGCAGCTACGGACAGGTCAATCAGCCCCAGCATTTT

v_gene: TRBV7-7
d_gene: .
j_gene: TRBJ2-4
abundance: few
CDR3aa: CASSSTLKNIQYF
CDR3nt: TGTGCTAGCAGCTCCACCCTCAAAAACATTCAGTACTTC

v_gene: TRBV5-1
d_gene: TRBD1
j_gene: TRBJ2-3
abundance: many
CDR3aa: CASSFPGQSTDTQYF
CDR3nt: TGCGCCAGCAGCTTTCCGGGACAGAGCACAGATACGCAGTATTTT

v_gene: TRBV5-1
d_gene: .
j_gene: TRBJ2-7
abundance: few
CDR3aa: CASSLEGIQAYEQYF
CDR3nt: TGCGCCAGCAGCTTGGAAGGGATACAAGCCTACGAGCAGTACTTC